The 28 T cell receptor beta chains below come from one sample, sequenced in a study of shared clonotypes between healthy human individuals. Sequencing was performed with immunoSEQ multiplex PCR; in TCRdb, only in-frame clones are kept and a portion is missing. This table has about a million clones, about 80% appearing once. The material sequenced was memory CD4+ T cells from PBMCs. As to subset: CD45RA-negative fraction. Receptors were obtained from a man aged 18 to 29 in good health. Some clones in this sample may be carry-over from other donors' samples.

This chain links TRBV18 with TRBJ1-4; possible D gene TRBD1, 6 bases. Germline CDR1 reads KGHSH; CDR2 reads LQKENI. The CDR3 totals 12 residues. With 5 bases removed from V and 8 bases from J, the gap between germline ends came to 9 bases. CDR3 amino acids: CASSTQGEKLFF. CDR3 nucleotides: TGTGCCAGCTCAACCCAGGGGGAAAAACTGTTTTTT.

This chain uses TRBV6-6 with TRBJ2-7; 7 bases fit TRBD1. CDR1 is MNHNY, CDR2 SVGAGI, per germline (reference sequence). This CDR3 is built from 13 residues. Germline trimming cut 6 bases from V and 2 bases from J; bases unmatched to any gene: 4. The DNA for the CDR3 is TGTGCCAGCAGCGACAGGGACCCCTACGAGCAGTACTTC. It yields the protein CASSDRDPYEQYF.

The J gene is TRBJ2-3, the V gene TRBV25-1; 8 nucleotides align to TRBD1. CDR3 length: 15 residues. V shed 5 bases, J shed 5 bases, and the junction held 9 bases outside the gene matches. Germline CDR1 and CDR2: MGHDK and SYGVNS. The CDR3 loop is CASSSGQGAGDTQYF. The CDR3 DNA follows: TGTGCCAGCAGTTCCGGCCAGGGGGCAGGAGATACGCAGTATTTT.

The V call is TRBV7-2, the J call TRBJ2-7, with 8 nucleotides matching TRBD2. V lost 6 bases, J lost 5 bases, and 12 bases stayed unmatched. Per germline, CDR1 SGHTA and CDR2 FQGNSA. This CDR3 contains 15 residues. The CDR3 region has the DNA TGTGCCAGCAGGCCTGGAATCAGCGGGAGACACGAGCAGTACTTC. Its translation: CASRPGISGRHEQYF.

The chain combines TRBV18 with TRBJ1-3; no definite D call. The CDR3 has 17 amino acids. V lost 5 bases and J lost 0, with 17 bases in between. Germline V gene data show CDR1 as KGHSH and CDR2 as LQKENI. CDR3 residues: CASSSNRPGFSGNTIYF. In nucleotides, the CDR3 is TGTGCCAGCTCATCAAATCGTCCGGGTTTCTCTGGAAACACCATATATTTT.

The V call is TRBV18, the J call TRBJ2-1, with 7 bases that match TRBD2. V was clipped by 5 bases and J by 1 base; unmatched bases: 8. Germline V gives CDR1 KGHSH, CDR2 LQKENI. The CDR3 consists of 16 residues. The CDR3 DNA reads TGTGCCAGCTCAGTACAAGCGGGGCCGTCCTACAATGAGCAGTTCTTC. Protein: CASSVQAGPSYNEQFF. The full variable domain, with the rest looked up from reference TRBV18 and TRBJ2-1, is NAGVMQNPRHLVRRRGQEARLRCSPMKGHSHVYWYRQLPEEGLKFMVYLQKENIIDESGMPKERFSAEFPKEGPSILRIQQVVRGDSAAYFCASSVQAGPSYNEQFFGPGTRLTVL.

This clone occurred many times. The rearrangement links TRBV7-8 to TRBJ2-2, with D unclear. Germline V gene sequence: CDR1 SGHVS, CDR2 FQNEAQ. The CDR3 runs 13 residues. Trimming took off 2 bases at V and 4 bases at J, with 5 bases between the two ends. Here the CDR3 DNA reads TGTGCCAGCAGCTTAATAAGCACCGGGGAGCTGTTTTTT. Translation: CASSLISTGELFF. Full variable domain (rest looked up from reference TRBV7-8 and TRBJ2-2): GAGVSQSPRYKVAKRGQDVALRCDPISGHVSLFWYQQALGQGPEFLTYFQNEAQLDKSGLPSDRFFAERPEGSVSTLKIQRTQQEDSAVYLCASSLISTGELFFGEGSRLTVL.

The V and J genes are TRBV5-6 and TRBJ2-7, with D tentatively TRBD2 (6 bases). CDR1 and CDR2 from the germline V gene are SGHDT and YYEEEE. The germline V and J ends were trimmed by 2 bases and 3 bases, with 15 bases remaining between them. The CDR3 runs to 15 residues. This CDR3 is CASSFLVDYLYEQYF. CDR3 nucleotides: TGTGCCAGCAGCTTTCTTGTGGACTACCTCTACGAGCAGTACTTC.

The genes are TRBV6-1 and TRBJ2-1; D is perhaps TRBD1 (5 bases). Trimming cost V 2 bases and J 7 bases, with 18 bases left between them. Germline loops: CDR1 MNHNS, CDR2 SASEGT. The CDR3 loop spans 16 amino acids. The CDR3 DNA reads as TGTGCCAGCAGTGAAAGGAACCCTATTAGGGGTAATGAGCAGTTCTTC. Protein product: CASSERNPIRGNEQFF.

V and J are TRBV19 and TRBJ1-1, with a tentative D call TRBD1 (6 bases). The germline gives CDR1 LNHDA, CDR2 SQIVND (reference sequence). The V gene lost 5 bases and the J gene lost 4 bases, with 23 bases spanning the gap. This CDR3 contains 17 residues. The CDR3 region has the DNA TGTGCCAGTAGTCCTTTGGCGGGGGGCTGGTACGCCACTGAAGCTTTCTTT. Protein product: CASSPLAGGWYATEAFF.

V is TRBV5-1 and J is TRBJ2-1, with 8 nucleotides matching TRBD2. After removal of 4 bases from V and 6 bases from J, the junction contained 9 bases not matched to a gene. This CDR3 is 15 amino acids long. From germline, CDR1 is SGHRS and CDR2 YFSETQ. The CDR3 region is CASSPLEAGANEQFF. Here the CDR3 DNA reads TGCGCCAGCAGCCCCTTGGAAGCGGGAGCCAATGAGCAGTTCTTC. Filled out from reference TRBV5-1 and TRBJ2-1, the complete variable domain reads KAGVTQTPRYLIKTRGQQVTLSCSPISGHRSVSWYQQTPGQGLQFLFEYFSETQRNKGNFPGRFSGRQFSNSRSEMNVSTLELGDSALYLCASSPLEAGANEQFFGPGTRLTVL.

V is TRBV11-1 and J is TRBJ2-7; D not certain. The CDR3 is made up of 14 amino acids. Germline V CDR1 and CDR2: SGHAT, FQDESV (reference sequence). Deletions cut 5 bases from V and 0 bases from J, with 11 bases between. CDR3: CASSLGPLSYEQYF. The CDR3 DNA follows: TGTGCCAGCAGCCTCGGACCGCTCTCCTACGAGCAGTACTTC.

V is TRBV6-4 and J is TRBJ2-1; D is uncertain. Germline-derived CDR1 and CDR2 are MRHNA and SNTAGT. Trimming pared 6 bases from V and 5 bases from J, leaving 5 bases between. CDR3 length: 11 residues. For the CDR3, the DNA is TGTGCCAGCAGAAAGAACAATGAGCAGTTCTTC. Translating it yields CASRKNNEQFF.

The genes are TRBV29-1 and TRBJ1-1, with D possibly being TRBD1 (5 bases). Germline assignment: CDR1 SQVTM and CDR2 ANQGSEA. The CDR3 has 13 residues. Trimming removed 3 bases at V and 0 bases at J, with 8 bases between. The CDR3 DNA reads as TGCAGCGTTGACGCAGGGATGAACACTGAAGCTTTCTTT. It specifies CSVDAGMNTEAFF.

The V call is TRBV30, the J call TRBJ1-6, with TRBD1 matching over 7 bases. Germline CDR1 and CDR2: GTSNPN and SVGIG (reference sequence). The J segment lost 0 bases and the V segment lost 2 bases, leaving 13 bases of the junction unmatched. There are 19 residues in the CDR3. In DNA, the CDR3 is TGTGCCTGGAGTCCAAGGACAGGAGGCCGGAGCTCCTATAATTCACCCCTCCACTTT. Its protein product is CAWSPRTGGRSSYNSPLHF.

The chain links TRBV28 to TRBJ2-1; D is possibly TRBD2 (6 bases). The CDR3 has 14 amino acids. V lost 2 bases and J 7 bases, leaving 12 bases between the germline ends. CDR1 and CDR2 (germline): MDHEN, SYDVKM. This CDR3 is CASSLGGLVNEQFF. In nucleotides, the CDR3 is TGTGCCAGCAGTTTAGGGGGACTTGTAAATGAGCAGTTCTTC.

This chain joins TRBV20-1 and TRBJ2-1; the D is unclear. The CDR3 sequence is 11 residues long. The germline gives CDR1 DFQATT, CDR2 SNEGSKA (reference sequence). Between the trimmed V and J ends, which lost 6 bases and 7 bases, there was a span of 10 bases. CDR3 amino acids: CSAIDGNEQFF. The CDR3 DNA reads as TGCAGTGCCATAGACGGGAATGAGCAGTTCTTC.

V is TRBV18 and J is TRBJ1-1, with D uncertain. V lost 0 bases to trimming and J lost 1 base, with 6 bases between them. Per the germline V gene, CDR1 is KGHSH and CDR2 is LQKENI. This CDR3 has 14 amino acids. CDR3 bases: TGTGCCAGCTCACCACCGCGGCAGAACACTGAAGCTTTCTTT. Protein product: CASSPPRQNTEAFF.

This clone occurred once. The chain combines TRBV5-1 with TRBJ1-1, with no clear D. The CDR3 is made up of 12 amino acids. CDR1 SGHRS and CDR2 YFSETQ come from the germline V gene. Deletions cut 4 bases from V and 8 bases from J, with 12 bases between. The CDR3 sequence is CASSRIGEEAFF. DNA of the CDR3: TGCGCCAGCAGCAGAATCGGGGAGGAAGCTTTCTTT.

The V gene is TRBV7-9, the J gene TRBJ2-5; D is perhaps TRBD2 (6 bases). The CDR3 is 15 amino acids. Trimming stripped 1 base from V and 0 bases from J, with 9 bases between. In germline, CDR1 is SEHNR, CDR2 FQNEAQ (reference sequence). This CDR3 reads CASSLVRGYQETQYF. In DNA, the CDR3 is TGTGCCAGCAGCTTAGTTCGGGGGTACCAAGAGACCCAGTACTTC.

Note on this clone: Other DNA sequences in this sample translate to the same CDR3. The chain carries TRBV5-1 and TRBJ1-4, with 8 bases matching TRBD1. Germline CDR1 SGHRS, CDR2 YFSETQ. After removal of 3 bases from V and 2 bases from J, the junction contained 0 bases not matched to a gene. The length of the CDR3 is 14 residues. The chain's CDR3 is CASSSGGTNEKLFF. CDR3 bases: TGCGCCAGCAGCTCAGGGGGCACTAATGAAAAACTGTTTTTT.

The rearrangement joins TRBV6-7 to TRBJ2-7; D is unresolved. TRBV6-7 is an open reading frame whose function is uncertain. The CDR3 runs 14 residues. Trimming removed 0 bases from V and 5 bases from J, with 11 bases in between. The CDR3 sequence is CASSYSKVLDEQYF. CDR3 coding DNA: TGTGCCAGCAGTTACTCGAAGGTTCTGGACGAGCAGTACTTC.

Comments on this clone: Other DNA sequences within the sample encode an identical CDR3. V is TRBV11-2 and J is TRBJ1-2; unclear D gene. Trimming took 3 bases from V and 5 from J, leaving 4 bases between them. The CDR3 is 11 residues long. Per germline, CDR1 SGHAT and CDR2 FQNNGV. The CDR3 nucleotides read TGTGCCAGCAGCTTGGGATATGGCTACACCTTC. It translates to CASSLGYGYTF.

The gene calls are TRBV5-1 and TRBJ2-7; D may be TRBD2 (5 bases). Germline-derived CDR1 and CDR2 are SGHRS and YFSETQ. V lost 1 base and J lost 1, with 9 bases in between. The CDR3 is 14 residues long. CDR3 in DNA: TGCGCCAGCAGCTTGACGGGAATATCCTACGAGCAGTACTTC. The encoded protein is CASSLTGISYEQYF.

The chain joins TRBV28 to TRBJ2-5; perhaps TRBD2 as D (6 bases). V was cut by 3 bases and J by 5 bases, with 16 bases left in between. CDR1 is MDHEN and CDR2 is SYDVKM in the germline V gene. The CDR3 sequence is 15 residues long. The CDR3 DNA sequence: TGTGCCAGCAGTTTCGGGGGTCGCCCTGGGGAGACCCAGTACTTC. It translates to CASSFGGRPGETQYF.

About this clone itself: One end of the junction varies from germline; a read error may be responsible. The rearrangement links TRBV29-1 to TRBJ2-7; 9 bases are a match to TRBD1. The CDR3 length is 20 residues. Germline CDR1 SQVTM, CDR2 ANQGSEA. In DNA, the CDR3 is TGCAGCGTTCAAGGGACAGGGCCCTCTCTACCACACTCTTCGCCATACGGGCAGTACTTC. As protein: CSVQGTGPSLPHSSPYGQYF.

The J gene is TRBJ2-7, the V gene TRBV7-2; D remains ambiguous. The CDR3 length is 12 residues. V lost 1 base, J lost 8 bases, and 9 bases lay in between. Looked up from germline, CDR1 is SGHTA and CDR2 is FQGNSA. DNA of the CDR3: TGTGCCAGCAGCTTAGAGGAACTTAAGCAGTACTTC. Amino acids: CASSLEELKQYF.

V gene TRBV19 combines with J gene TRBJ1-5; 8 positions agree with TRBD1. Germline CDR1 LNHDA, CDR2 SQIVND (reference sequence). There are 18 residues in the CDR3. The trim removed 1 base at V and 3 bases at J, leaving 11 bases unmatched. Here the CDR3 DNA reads TGTGCCAGTAGTATAGGTCCCGGGACAGGACAACTCAATCAGCCCCAGCATTTT. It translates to CASSIGPGTGQLNQPQHF.